These 18 T cell receptor beta chains were sequenced from one sample in a study of CD8 T cells in ankylosing spondylitis. TCRdb used MiXCR to reprocess the 5' RACE reads, holding one entry per CDR3 protein. The sample has about 340,000 distinct CDR3 sequences; under 15% are singletons. Input material: blood, either unsorted or a sorted T cell fraction (not recorded which). The source is a male donor with ankylosing spondylitis or in good health (not recorded which).

This clonotype was found a few times. This chain links TRBV29-1 with TRBJ2-5; a possible D gene is TRBD1 (7 bases). The CDR3 loop spans 13 amino acids. Trimming stripped 7 bases from V and 1 base from J, with 13 bases between. Germline V gene lookup returns CDR1 SQVTM and CDR2 ANQGSEA. CDR3 bases: TGCAGCGGCGGGACAGCGCCCCAAGAGACCCAGTACTTC. It encodes CSGGTAPQETQYF.

This clonotype was observed at least ten times. The chain carries TRBV12-3 or TRBV12-4 and TRBJ2-1; 8 bases line up with TRBD2. The CDR3 covers 12 residues. With V trimmed by 4 bases and J by 10 bases, 3 bases remained unmatched. The CDR3 sequence: CASSSLAGEQFF. DNA of the CDR3: TGTGCCAGCAGTTCCTTAGCGGGAGAGCAGTTCTTC.

The genes are TRBV5-1 and TRBJ1-6; TRBD1 might be the D (5 bases). This CDR3 region has 15 residues. The V gene lost 3 bases and the J gene lost 6 bases, with 13 bases spanning the gap. Per germline, CDR1 SGHRS and CDR2 YFSETQ. DNA for the CDR3: TGCGCCAGCAGCTCGACCGCCGACAGTAATTCACCCCTCCACTTT. This sequence encodes CASSSTADSNSPLHF.

This clonotype was observed at least ten times. This chain links TRBV7-8 with TRBJ1-4; D gene ambiguous. With 2 bases removed from V and 8 bases from J, the gap between germline ends came to 15 bases. The CDR3 totals 15 residues. Germline CDR1 reads SGHVS; CDR2 reads FQNEAQ. CDR3 residues: CASSLLGPSGEKLFF. DNA of the CDR3: TGTGCCAGCAGCTTACTCGGTCCCTCCGGCGAAAAACTGTTTTTT. The full variable domain, rest sourced from reference TRBV7-8 and TRBJ1-4, is GAGVSQSPRYKVAKRGQDVALRCDPISGHVSLFWYQQALGQGPEFLTYFQNEAQLDKSGLPSDRFFAERPEGSVSTLKIQRTQQEDSAVYLCASSLLGPSGEKLFFGSGTQLSVL.

This clonotype was observed a handful of times. The chain is built from TRBV27 and TRBJ2-1, with 7 bases identical to TRBD1. The CDR3 is made up of 15 amino acids. V dropped 5 bases and J dropped 8; count of bases not matched to a gene: 12. The germline V gene has CDR1 MNHEY and CDR2 SMNVEV (reference sequence). The CDR3 loop reads CASSPRQGRSHEQFF. CDR3 coding DNA: TGTGCCAGCAGTCCCCGACAGGGCCGTTCCCATGAGCAGTTCTTC.

This clonotype appeared a few times. The chain couples TRBV20-1 to TRBJ2-7, with 10 bases aligning to TRBD2. This CDR3 is built from 13 residues. Unmatched junction bases numbered 9, after V lost 6 bases and J lost 7 bases. Germline V gives CDR1 DFQATT, CDR2 SNEGSKA (reference sequence). The CDR3 DNA reads TGCAGTGCCCAGGGAATAGCGGGGGGTGAGCAGTACTTC. It translates to CSAQGIAGGEQYF.

This clonotype was seen once. V and J are TRBV11-3 and TRBJ2-3; 14 bases are shared with TRBD2. Germline lookup yields CDR1 SGHNT and CDR2 YENEEA. Trimming removed 5 bases from V and 6 bases from J; junction bases left unmatched: 10. The CDR3 contains 17 residues. CDR3: CASSPGGLAGVTDTQYF. CDR3 in DNA: TGTGCCAGCAGCCCAGGGGGACTAGCGGGAGTAACGGATACGCAGTATTTT.

This clonotype was picked up a small number of times. The genes are TRBV14 and TRBJ1-1, with no clear D. The V gene's germline CDR1 is SGHDN and CDR2 FVKESK. The CDR3 totals 13 residues. Trimming removed 1 base at V and 1 base at J, with 4 bases between. The CDR3 coding sequence is TGTGCCAGCAGCCAAGCAGGGAACACTGAAGCTTTCTTT. It is translated as CASSQAGNTEAFF. The entire variable domain, with the rest obtained from reference TRBV14 and TRBJ1-1, is as follows: EAGVTQFPSHSVIEKGQTVTLRCDPISGHDNLYWYRRVMGKEIKFLLHFVKESKQDESGMPNNRFLAERTGGTYSTLKVQPAELEDSGVYFCASSQAGNTEAFFGQGTRLTVV.

This clonotype was counted between two and nine times. The chain employs TRBV20-1 and TRBJ2-5; no clear D gene. Trimming left V 3 bases short and J 4 bases short, with 9 bases between. This CDR3 is 12 amino acids long. Germline loops: CDR1 DFQATT, CDR2 SNEGSKA (reference sequence). The CDR3 DNA follows: TGCAGTGCTAGTCGGCCGGGAGAGACCCAGTACTTC. Its protein product is CSASRPGETQYF.

There are a few counts of this clonotype. V is TRBV10-3 and J is TRBJ1-1; 8 bases match TRBD1. The CDR3 covers 16 residues. V dropped 2 bases and J dropped 1; count of bases not matched to a gene: 6. From germline, CDR1 is ENHRY and CDR2 SYGVKD. The CDR3: CAISEGQGVRNTEAFF. The DNA of the CDR3 is TGTGCCATCAGTGAGGGACAGGGTGTCCGGAACACTGAAGCTTTCTTT.

The chain links TRBV11-2 to TRBJ2-2; D may correspond to TRBD1 or TRBD2 (5 bases each). Germline-derived CDR1 and CDR2 are SGHAT and FQNNGV. V shed 7 bases and J shed 6 bases, with 18 bases lying between them. The length of the CDR3 is 15 residues. CDR3 protein: CASTNFGAPAGELFF. The CDR3 DNA reads TGTGCCAGCACCAATTTCGGGGCCCCCGCCGGGGAGCTGTTTTTT.

The V gene is TRBV3-1, the J gene TRBJ2-5, with D possibly TRBD1 on 6 matching bases. Germline assignment: CDR1 LGHDT and CDR2 YNNKEL (reference sequence). Trimming stripped 3 bases from V and 4 bases from J, with 15 bases between. The CDR3 spans 15 residues. CDR3 nucleotides: TGTGCCAGCAGCCACCGGGTGGGACATATAGAGACCCAGTACTTC. This encodes CASSHRVGHIETQYF.

This clonotype was found many times. The rearrangement uses TRBV12-3 or TRBV12-4 and TRBJ1-6; D is ambiguous. The CDR3 is made up of 12 amino acids. The ends were cut back, 3 bases at V and 11 bases at J, with 8 bases in the middle. CDR3 nucleotides: TGTGCCAGCAGTTTTTCGAGGGCACCCCTCCACTTT. Protein sequence: CASSFSRAPLHF.

The chain uses TRBV7-2 and TRBJ1-2, with no clear D. This CDR3 has 14 residues. Trimming took off 0 bases at V and 3 bases at J, with 8 bases between the two ends. Per the germline V gene, CDR1 is SGHTA and CDR2 is FQGNSA. The CDR3 loop is CASSLAEGDYGYTF. In DNA form, the CDR3 reads TGTGCCAGCAGCTTAGCGGAAGGAGACTATGGCTACACCTTC. The full variable domain, rest sourced from reference TRBV7-2 and TRBJ1-2, is GAGVSQSPSNKVTEKGKDVELRCDPISGHTALYWYRQSLGQGLEFLIYFQGNSAPDKSGLPSDRFSAERTGGSVSTLTIQRTQQEDSAVYLCASSLAEGDYGYTFGSGTRLTVV.

The chain employs TRBV3-1 and TRBJ1-2; TRBD1 aligns across 8 bases. This CDR3 is 16 amino acids long. V gave up 1 base and J gave up 6 bases; unmatched junction bases: 10. Germline-derived CDR1 and CDR2 are LGHDT and YNNKEL (reference sequence). CDR3 protein: CASSQGSGTGVDGYTF. The CDR3 nucleotides are TGTGCCAGCAGCCAAGGAAGCGGGACAGGTGTCGATGGCTACACCTTC.

This clonotype was recorded at least ten times. The chain carries TRBV6-2 or TRBV6-3 and TRBJ2-1; D possibly corresponds to TRBD2 (6 bases). Germline V gives CDR1 MNHEY, CDR2 SVGEGT. Trimming removed 4 bases from V and 10 bases from J, with 14 bases in between. The CDR3 is 13 residues long. The CDR3 sequence: CASSSPIAGEQFF. As DNA, the CDR3 is TGTGCCAGCAGTTCTCCTATTGCGGGAGAGCAGTTCTTC.

This clonotype has ten or more counts. The chain uses TRBV5-1 and TRBJ2-5, with 7 positions matching TRBD1. Germline V gives CDR1 SGHRS, CDR2 YFSETQ. The CDR3 has 13 residues. The V gene end was trimmed by 5 bases and the J gene end by 2 bases; junction bases not matched to a gene: 3. The CDR3 here is CASSKTGQETQYF. The CDR3, as DNA: TGCGCCAGCAGTAAGACAGGGCAAGAGACCCAGTACTTC.

This sequence joins TRBV29-1 and TRBJ2-1; TRBD1 matches 10 bases. CDR1 is SQVTM and CDR2 is ANQGSEA in the germline V gene. This CDR3 spans 13 amino acids. The junction had 10 bases not matched to a gene; V was cut back by 7 bases and J by 10 bases. Here the CDR3 DNA reads TGCAGCGCAGGCGGGACAGGGGACAGGGAGCAGTTCTTC. Protein sequence: CSAGGTGDREQFF.